The T cell receptor beta chain described here comes from a study of cytomegalovirus exposure and HLA in healthy donors. Study details: Caucasian-associated ancestry cluster membership applied to approximately 81% of nearly 400 genotyped donors.

Study-level points and caveats: When a later analysis compared HLA-associated TCR beta chains with equally common others, the HLA-associated chains turned out to be more clonally expanded and to have lower generation probabilities. Roughly 170 TCR beta chains were listed as cytomegalovirus-associated. Most TCR sequences were uncommon, yet certain public TCRs appeared in many donors.

With regard to this clone: What it binds is not known.

CDR3 length: 18 amino acids. Germline V gene data show CDR1 as MNHEY and CDR2 as SMNVEV (reference sequence). Trimming removed 3 bases from V and 6 bases from J; junction bases left unmatched: 16. Use of 60 Vbeta and 13 Jbeta primers characterized the PCR. The data were produced by immunoSEQ multiplex PCR, yet TCRdb's version contains in-frame clones alone and is incomplete. The sample contains 150,000 to 200,000 clones, less than 90% of which appear only once. The chain links TRBV27 to TRBJ2-1, with TRBD1 identical over 8 bases. The sample consisted of PBMCs. The receptor was derived from a woman between 18 and 29 years old in good health and CMV-seronegative. This CDR3 is CASSFRFADRAISNEQFF. The CDR3 nucleotides are TGTGCCAGCAGTTTCCGGTTTGCGGACAGGGCGATTTCCAATGAGCAGTTCTTC.